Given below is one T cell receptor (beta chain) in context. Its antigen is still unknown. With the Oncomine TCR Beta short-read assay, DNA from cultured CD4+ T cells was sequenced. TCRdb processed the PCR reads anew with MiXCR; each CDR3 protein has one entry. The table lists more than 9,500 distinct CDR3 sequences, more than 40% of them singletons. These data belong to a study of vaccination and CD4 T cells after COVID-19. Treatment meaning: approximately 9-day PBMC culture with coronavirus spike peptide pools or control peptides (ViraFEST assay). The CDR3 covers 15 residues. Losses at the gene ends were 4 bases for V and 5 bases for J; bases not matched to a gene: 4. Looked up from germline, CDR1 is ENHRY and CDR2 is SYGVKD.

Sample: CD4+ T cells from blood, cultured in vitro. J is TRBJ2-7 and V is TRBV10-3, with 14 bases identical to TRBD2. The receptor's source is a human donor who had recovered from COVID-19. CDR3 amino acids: CAISVMGLAGDEQYF. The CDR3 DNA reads TGTGCCATCAGTGTAATGGGACTAGCGGGAGACGAGCAGTACTTC.